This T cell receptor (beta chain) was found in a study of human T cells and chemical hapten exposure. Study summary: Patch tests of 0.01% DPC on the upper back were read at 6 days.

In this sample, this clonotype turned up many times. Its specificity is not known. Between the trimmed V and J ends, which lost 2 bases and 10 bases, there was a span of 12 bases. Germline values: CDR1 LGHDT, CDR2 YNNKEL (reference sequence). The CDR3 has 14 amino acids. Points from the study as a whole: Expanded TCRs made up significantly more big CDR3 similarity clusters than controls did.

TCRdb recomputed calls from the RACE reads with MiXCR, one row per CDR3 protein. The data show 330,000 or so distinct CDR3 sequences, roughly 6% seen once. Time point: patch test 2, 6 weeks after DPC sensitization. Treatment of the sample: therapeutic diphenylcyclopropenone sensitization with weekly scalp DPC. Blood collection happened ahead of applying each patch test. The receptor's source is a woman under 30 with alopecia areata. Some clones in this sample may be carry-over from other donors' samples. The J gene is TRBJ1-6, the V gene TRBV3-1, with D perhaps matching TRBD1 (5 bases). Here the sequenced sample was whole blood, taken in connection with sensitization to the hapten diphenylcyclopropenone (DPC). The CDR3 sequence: CASSQIGRDSPLHF. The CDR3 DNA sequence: TGTGCCAGCAGCCAAATTGGCAGGGACTCACCCCTCCACTTT.